This T cell receptor (beta chain) was recorded in a study of control samples from healthy donors and cancer patients. V trimming: 4 bases; J trimming: 0 bases; junction bases outside the gene matches: 6. Germline V gives CDR1 KGHSH, CDR2 LQKENI. This CDR3 contains 15 residues. Sequencing used immunoSEQ multiplex PCR; TCRdb keeps in-frame clones, though not all of them. The sample has 150,000 to 200,000 clones; around 90% are singletons. This clonotype originated in a woman aged 45-60 years in good health. The chain is built from TRBV18 and TRBJ2-7; 7 nucleotides agree with TRBD1. Sequencing was done on a sample of blood. CDR3 residues: CASSLTGTASYEQYF. In nucleotides, the CDR3 is TGTGCCAGCTCACTTACCGGGACAGCCTCCTACGAGCAGTACTTC.